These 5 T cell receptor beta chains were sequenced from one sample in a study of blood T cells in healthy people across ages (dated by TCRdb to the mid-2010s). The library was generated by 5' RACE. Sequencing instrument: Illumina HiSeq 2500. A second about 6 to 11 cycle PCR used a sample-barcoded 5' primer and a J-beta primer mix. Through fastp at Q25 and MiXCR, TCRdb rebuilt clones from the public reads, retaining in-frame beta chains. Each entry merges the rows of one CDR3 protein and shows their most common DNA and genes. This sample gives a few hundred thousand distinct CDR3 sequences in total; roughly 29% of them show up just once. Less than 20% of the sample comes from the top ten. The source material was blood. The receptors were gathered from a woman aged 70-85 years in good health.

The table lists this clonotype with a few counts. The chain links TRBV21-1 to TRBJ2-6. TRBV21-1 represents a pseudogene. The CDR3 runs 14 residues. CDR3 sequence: CASYGVTGANVLTF. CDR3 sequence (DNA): TGTGCCAGCTACGGCGTAACTGGGGCCAACGTCCTGACTTTC.

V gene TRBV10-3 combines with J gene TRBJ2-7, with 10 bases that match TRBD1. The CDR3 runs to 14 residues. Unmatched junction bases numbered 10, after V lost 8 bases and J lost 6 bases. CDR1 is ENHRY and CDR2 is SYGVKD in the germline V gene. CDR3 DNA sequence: TGTGCCATCGGGCGGGACAGGGGATTAGTCGAGCAGTACTTC. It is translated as CAIGRDRGLVEQYF.

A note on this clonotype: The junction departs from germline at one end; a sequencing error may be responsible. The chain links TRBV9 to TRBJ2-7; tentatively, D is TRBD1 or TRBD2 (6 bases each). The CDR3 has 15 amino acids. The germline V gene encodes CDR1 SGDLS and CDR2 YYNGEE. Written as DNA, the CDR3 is TGTGCCGGCAGCGTAGCCTCCGGGGGCAGTTACGAGCAGTACTTC. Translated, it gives CAGSVASGGSYEQYF.

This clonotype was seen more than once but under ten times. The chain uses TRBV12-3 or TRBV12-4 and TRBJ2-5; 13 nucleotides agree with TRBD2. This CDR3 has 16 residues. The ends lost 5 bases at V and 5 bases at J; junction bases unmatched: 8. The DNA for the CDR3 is TGTGCCAGCAGTACGACTAGCGGGGGGAGTGGGGAGACCCAGTACTTC. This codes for CASSTTSGGSGETQYF.

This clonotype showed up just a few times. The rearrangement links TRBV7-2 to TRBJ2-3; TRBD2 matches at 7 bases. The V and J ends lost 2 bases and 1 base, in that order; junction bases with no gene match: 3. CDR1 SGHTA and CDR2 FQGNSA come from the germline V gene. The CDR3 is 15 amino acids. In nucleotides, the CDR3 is TGTGCCAGCAGCTTAAAGCGGGGAGGCACAGATACGCAGTATTTT. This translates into CASSLKRGGTDTQYF.